This T cell receptor (beta chain) was observed in a study of blood T cell repertoires in COVID-19. Germline V gene lookup returns CDR1 MGHDK and CDR2 SYGVNS. Unmatched junction bases numbered 3, after V lost 1 base and J lost 0 bases. This CDR3 spans 16 amino acids. In the original analysis: Amplifying reference gene primers gave estimates of nucleated cell counts. The method was immunoSEQ multiplex PCR; TCRdb's version includes in-frame clones alone and lacks a portion of them. V, J and clone size derive from that table, while D and trimming were established from the DNA sequence. The table has about 52,000 clones, over 80% seen once.

The specimen was peripheral blood. The chain links TRBV25-1 to TRBJ2-7; 10 nucleotides line up with TRBD1. This TCR derives from a man in his 70s with active COVID-19. The CDR3 DNA sequence: TGTGCCAGCAGTGAATGGGGGACAGGGGTCTCCTACGAGCAGTACTTC. Translation: CASSEWGTGVSYEQYF.